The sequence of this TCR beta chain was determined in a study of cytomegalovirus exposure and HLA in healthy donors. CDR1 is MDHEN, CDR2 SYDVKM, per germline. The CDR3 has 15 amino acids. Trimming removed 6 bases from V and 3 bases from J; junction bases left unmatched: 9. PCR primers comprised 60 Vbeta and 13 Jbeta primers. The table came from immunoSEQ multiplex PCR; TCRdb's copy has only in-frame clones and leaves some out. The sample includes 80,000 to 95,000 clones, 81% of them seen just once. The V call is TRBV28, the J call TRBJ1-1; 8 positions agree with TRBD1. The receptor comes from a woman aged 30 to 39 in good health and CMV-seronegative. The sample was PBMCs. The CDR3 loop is CASSRIGQGDTEAFF. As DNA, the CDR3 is TGTGCCAGCAGCAGGATAGGACAGGGAGACACTGAAGCTTTCTTT.